The TCR beta chain under discussion was sequenced for a study of T cell responses to AZD1222 COVID-19 vaccine. Notes on the study in general: Possibly, clonal diversity was underestimated; donors were largely white British and included more females. The number of AZD1222 recipients seropositive at baseline was only 6 or 7. After two AZD1222 doses, spike-specific TCR breadth and depth rose versus day 0. Unmutated variant regions are reportedly the target of nearly half of TCRs that are spike-specific.

The V gene lost 3 bases and the J gene lost 7 bases, with 15 bases spanning the gap. The CDR3 totals 14 residues. The germline CDR1 and CDR2 sequences are LGHDT and YNNKEL (reference sequence). Using immunoSEQ multiplex PCR, the repertoire was profiled, and TCRdb retains in-frame clones only, with some absent. The sample contains some 120,000 clones, 80% to 90% of which appear only once. As concerns this clone: Its antigen is not known.

V is TRBV3-1 (or the pseudogene TRBV3-2) and J is TRBJ1-2; D is perhaps TRBD1 (5 bases). The starting material was peripheral blood, obtained on day 0 of MenACWY control vaccination. The TCR was taken from an adult in good health. The CDR3, as DNA: TGTGCCAGCAGCCAGGGACGGATCTCTGGTGGCTACACCTTC. Its protein product is CASSQGRISGGYTF.